This TCR beta chain was sequenced in a study of T-cell reconstitution after alpha-beta-depleted transplantation in children. Trimming took off 0 bases at V and 6 bases at J, with 12 bases between the two ends. The CDR3 sequence is 15 residues long. CDR1 and CDR2 (germline): SGHRS, YFSETQ. Preparation of the TCRbeta library was carried out with unique molecular identifiers. One entry per CDR3 protein, called by TCRdb with MiXCR from the PCR reads. The data hold a few hundred thousand distinct CDR3 sequences, with approximately 30% observed a single time. Study-level results: Newly produced T cells mostly provided counts and TCRbeta diversity after one year, as hyperexpanded clones declined. Several hundred expanded graft clones reportedly gave rise to the alpha-beta T cells present about two months after transplant.

With regard to this clonotype: Its antigen is unknown.

This receptor was obtained from a boy under three years old with Wiskott-Aldrich syndrome, due to receive a stem cell transplant. The sequencing used PBMCs, collected before TCRalphabeta/CD19-depleted stem cell transplant. The rearrangement joins TRBV5-1 to TRBJ2-2; TRBD2 might be the D (5 bases). The CDR3 here is CASSLGTLVAGELFF. CDR3 sequence (DNA): TGCGCCAGCAGCTTGGGGACTTTGGTGGCCGGGGAGCTGTTTTTT.